Shown below are 23 T cell receptor beta chains from a single sample sequenced in a study of sequential checkpoint blockade in melanoma (dated by TCRdb to between 2018 and 2021). The treatment or condition label, read with the paper, signifies: randomized to nivolumab then ipilimumab (arm A) or the reverse (arm B). Library prep was done by the immunoSEQ multiplex PCR assay. TCRdb stores this immuneACCESS table with in-frame sequences only. Part of the clones is absent; in the studies checked, under half of the shortfall reflects unresolved V genes, and no reason is known for the rest. This sample holds 15,000 to 20,000 clones; 60% to 80% were observed only once. Of the sample, approximately 20% is held by the ten largest clones. The material sequenced was CD8+ T cells sorted from blood (inferred from file names), taken from a patient given nivolumab and ipilimumab in sequence. The receptors here all came from a human donor with melanoma.

The rearrangement joins TRBV7-9 to TRBJ2-7; 9 bases line up with TRBD1. CDR1 is SEHNR, CDR2 FQNEAQ, per germline (reference sequence). The CDR3 length is 14 residues. J was trimmed by 6 bases and V by 2 bases; bases with no gene match: 5. CDR3 in DNA: TGTGCCAGCAGCTTACAACAGGGGGCCTCCGAGCAGTACTTC. Its translation: CASSLQQGASEQYF.

The chain employs TRBV19 and TRBJ1-1, with a possible D match to TRBD1 (5 bases). The CDR3 totals 14 residues. V was trimmed by 3 bases and J by 0 bases, leaving 8 bases between them. The V gene's germline CDR1 is LNHDA and CDR2 SQIVND (reference sequence). CDR3 nucleotide sequence: TGTGCCAGTAGTATCTGGGGCTTGAACACTGAAGCTTTCTTT. Its translation: CASSIWGLNTEAFF.

This chain links TRBV6-4 with TRBJ2-7, with 8 bases matching TRBD1. Germline-derived CDR1 and CDR2 are MRHNA and SNTAGT. The ends lost 5 bases at V and 5 bases at J; junction bases unmatched: 11. This CDR3 is 15 amino acids long. This CDR3 reads CASSTQTGAPNEQYF. The CDR3 region has the DNA TGTGCCAGCAGTACCCAGACAGGGGCCCCTAACGAGCAGTACTTC.

This chain uses TRBV7-9 with TRBJ1-1, with a possible D match to TRBD1 (6 bases). The CDR3 loop spans 15 amino acids. V lost 7 bases and J lost 3, with 18 bases in between. From germline, CDR1 is SEHNR and CDR2 FQNEAQ (reference sequence). CDR3 nucleotide sequence: TGTGCCAGCACCCCGAGTCAGGGGCTGGACACTGAAGCTTTCTTT. It codes for CASTPSQGLDTEAFF.

The chain recombines TRBV7-8 with TRBJ1-2; no definite D call. Germline CDR1 and CDR2: SGHVS and FQNEAQ. Deletions cut 5 bases from V and 4 bases from J, with 8 bases between. The CDR3 has 12 residues. The CDR3 region has the DNA TGTGCCAGCAGCCAAGACTTCTATGGCTACACCTTC. It is translated as CASSQDFYGYTF.

The CDR3 nucleotides read TGTGCCAGCAGAAGGACAGGGGTGGAGACCCAGTACTTC. This codes for CASRRTGVETQYF. V is TRBV6-6 and J is TRBJ2-5, with 9 positions matching TRBD1. The germline V gene has CDR1 MNHNY and CDR2 SVGAGI (reference sequence). The length of the CDR3 is 13 residues. The V and J ends lost 6 bases and 5 bases, in that order; junction bases with no gene match: 4.

V gene TRBV6-4 combines with J gene TRBJ1-1, with 9 bases lining up with TRBD1. The CDR3 contains 15 residues. V was pared by 5 bases and J by 4 bases, with 8 bases of the junction left unmatched. CDR1 is MRHNA, CDR2 SNTAGT, per germline. The CDR3, as DNA: TGTGCCAGCAGTCCAACAGGGGGCTCGGGCACTGAAGCTTTCTTT. Translating it yields CASSPTGGSGTEAFF.

The rearrangement uses TRBV6-5 and TRBJ1-2; D possibly corresponds to TRBD1 (6 bases). Germline CDR1 is MNHEY and CDR2 is SVGAGI. The CDR3 consists of 15 residues. Trimming cost V 3 bases and J 1 base, with 12 bases left between them. CDR3 DNA: TGTGCCAGCAGTTATTTAACAGGGATTAACTATGGCTACACCTTC. Its translation: CASSYLTGINYGYTF.

V and J are TRBV7-2 and TRBJ1-5, with a weak D call TRBD1 (6 bases). CDR3 length: 14 residues. Trimming removed 5 bases at V and 6 bases at J, with 14 bases between. Per the germline V gene, CDR1 is SGHTA and CDR2 is FQGNSA. CDR3 coding DNA: TGTGCCAGCAGCGAGGGGGGGGACCTTCAGCCCCAGCATTTT. It encodes CASSEGGDLQPQHF.

With respect to this clone: At one end, the junction sequence differs from germline, possibly due to a read error. V gene TRBV6-6 combines with J gene TRBJ2-7; no clear D gene. This CDR3 has 13 residues. From germline, CDR1 is MNHNY and CDR2 SVGAGI (reference sequence). The CDR3 region is CASSYYDGYEQYF. CDR3 coding DNA: TGTGCCAGCAGCTACTACGACGGGTACGAGCAGTACTTC.

This clone was seen a few times. The chain joins TRBV7-9 to TRBJ1-2; D ambiguous. This CDR3 spans 14 amino acids. V was cut by 1 base and J by 8 bases, with 14 bases left in between. Germline values: CDR1 SEHNR, CDR2 FQNEAQ (reference sequence). The CDR3 DNA is TGTGCCAGCAGCTTAGTCGACGGGGTGGGAGGCTACACCTTC. It is translated as CASSLVDGVGGYTF.

V gene TRBV14 combines with J gene TRBJ2-6; the match to TRBD1 covers 12 bases. The junction had 5 bases not matched to a gene; V was cut back by 4 bases and J by 4 bases. In germline, CDR1 is SGHDN, CDR2 FVKESK. The CDR3 is 17 amino acids. The CDR3 loop is CASSPGTGGPGANVLTF. The CDR3 DNA reads as TGTGCCAGCAGCCCCGGGACAGGGGGCCCCGGGGCCAACGTCCTGACTTTC.

The chain uses TRBV5-6 and TRBJ1-2; 7 bases are a match to TRBD1. This CDR3 spans 13 amino acids. Germline trimming cut 4 bases from V and 8 bases from J; bases unmatched to any gene: 8. Germline values: CDR1 SGHDT, CDR2 YYEEEE. The CDR3 is CASSLDRAEGYTF. The CDR3 nucleotides are TGTGCCAGCAGCCTCGACAGGGCGGAGGGCTACACCTTC.

The chain has TRBV7-2 and TRBJ1-6; possibly TRBD1 for D (5 bases). Trimming shortened V by 2 bases and J by 3 bases, and 8 bases separated the two germline ends. Looked up from germline, CDR1 is SGHTA and CDR2 is FQGNSA. The CDR3 is 15 residues long. CDR3 sequence (DNA): TGTGCCAGCAGCTTATCAGGGCACTATAATTCACCCCTCCACTTT. Translation gives CASSLSGHYNSPLHF.

The chain has TRBV7-9 and TRBJ2-2, with TRBD1 identical over 7 bases. V was pared by 4 bases and J by 15 bases, with 11 bases of the junction left unmatched. Per the germline V gene, CDR1 is SEHNR and CDR2 is FQNEAQ (reference sequence). The CDR3 covers 13 residues. The CDR3 here is CASSYVRDRDVFF. The DNA for the CDR3 is TGTGCCAGCAGCTATGTCCGGGACAGAGACGTGTTTTTT.

This sequence joins TRBV7-2 and TRBJ1-6, with D uncertain. Trimming removed 8 bases at V and 0 bases at J, with 8 bases between. The CDR3 spans 14 residues. Per germline, CDR1 SGHTA and CDR2 FQGNSA. The CDR3 DNA is TGTGCCAGCTCTTTGAGCTCCTATAATTCACCCCTCCACTTT. Its translation is CASSLSSYNSPLHF. The complete variable domain, with remaining parts taken from reference TRBV7-2 and TRBJ1-6, reads GAGVSQSPSNKVTEKGKDVELRCDPISGHTALYWYRQSLGQGLEFLIYFQGNSAPDKSGLPSDRFSAERTGGSVSTLTIQRTQQEDSAVYLCASSLSSYNSPLHFGNGTRLTVT.

V is TRBV5-6 and J is TRBJ2-5, with 10 bases that match TRBD2. The CDR3 contains 16 residues. Germline V gene lookup returns CDR1 SGHDT and CDR2 YYEEEE. J gave up 4 bases and V 0 bases, and 6 bases lay outside the gene matches. CDR3 sequence (DNA): TGTGCCAGCAGCTTGGAGACTAGCGGGTTAAGAGAGACCCAGTACTTC. Translated, it gives CASSLETSGLRETQYF.

V and J are TRBV28 and TRBJ1-5, with TRBD1 matching over 8 bases. CDR3 length equals 17 residues. V trimming: 4 bases; J trimming: 5 bases; junction bases outside the gene matches: 13. The germline gives CDR1 MDHEN, CDR2 SYDVKM. Here the CDR3 DNA reads TGTGCCAGCAGTTCCCTCAACGACAGGGGTATCGATCAGCCCCAGCATTTT. Residues: CASSSLNDRGIDQPQHF.

V and J are TRBV5-6 and TRBJ1-6; D possibly corresponds to TRBD1 (6 bases). The V gene's germline CDR1 is SGHDT and CDR2 YYEEEE. The CDR3 length is 14 residues. With 5 bases removed from V and 7 bases from J, the gap between germline ends came to 13 bases. The DNA of the CDR3 is TGTGCCAGCAGTCTGGACAGTCCAAATTCACCCCTCCACTTT. Its protein product is CASSLDSPNSPLHF.

CDR3 bases: TGTGCCAGCAGTTACTCACCCCGGGGCGGGGAGCTGTTTTTT. It translates to CASSYSPRGGELFF. J is TRBJ2-2 and V is TRBV6-5; D possibly corresponds to TRBD2 (5 bases). The ends were cut back, 0 bases at V and 7 bases at J, with 9 bases in the middle. This CDR3 is built from 14 residues. Germline CDR1 reads MNHEY; CDR2 reads SVGAGI.

The chain recombines TRBV14 with TRBJ1-2; D unclear. This CDR3 region has 14 residues. Germline V CDR1 and CDR2: SGHDN, FVKESK. V shed 1 base and J shed 4 bases, with 10 bases lying between them. The CDR3 DNA is TGTGCCAGCAGCCAAGTTAGTGGGAGCTATGGCTACACCTTC. The encoded protein is CASSQVSGSYGYTF.

The chain employs TRBV27 and TRBJ1-1; D gene ambiguous. Germline CDR1 is MNHEY and CDR2 is SMNVEV (reference sequence). V lost 4 bases to trimming and J lost 4 bases, with 13 bases between them. This CDR3 has 14 amino acids. The CDR3 region has the DNA TGTGCCAGCAGTTGGGAGGGAGTGGGCACTGAAGCTTTCTTT. Its translation is CASSWEGVGTEAFF.

The chain links TRBV4-3 to TRBJ2-3, with 8 bases identical to TRBD2. V gave up 1 base and J gave up 1 base; unmatched junction bases: 1. The CDR3 totals 15 residues. Germline values: CDR1 LGHNA, CDR2 YSLEER. In nucleotides, the CDR3 is TGCGCCAGCAGCCAAGGTAGCGGGGGCACAGATACGCAGTATTTT. It specifies CASSQGSGGTDTQYF.